This T cell receptor beta chain originates from a study of OX40 agonist ivuxolimab in advanced cancers. Findings and limits, study-wide: Clonal expansion was among the lowest in partial responders at 0.1-3.0 mg/kg, especially CD8+. CD8+ T cells (on average) carried more expanded clones than CD4+ T cells.

The repertoire was sequenced with immunoSEQ multiplex PCR; TCRdb's copy has only in-frame clones and lacks some. The sample lists fewer than 120,000 clones; around 90% were seen once. Germline V CDR1 and CDR2: ENHRY, SYGVKD. V lost 3 bases to trimming and J lost 2 bases; unmatched junction nucleotides: 12. There are 19 residues in the CDR3. With regard to this clone: Its antigen is unknown.

This chain connects TRBV10-3 to TRBJ2-2, with 10 bases that match TRBD2. Sequenced material: CD4+ or CD8+ T cells sorted from blood, taken in a trial of the OX40 agonist ivuxolimab. The sequence was collected from an adult with an advanced solid tumor such as melanoma, head and neck, liver or kidney cancer. The CDR3 region has the DNA TGTGCCATCAGTGACAAACTAGCGGGGAACGGTGTCAACACCGGGGAGCTGTTTTTT. Its protein is CAISDKLAGNGVNTGELFF.